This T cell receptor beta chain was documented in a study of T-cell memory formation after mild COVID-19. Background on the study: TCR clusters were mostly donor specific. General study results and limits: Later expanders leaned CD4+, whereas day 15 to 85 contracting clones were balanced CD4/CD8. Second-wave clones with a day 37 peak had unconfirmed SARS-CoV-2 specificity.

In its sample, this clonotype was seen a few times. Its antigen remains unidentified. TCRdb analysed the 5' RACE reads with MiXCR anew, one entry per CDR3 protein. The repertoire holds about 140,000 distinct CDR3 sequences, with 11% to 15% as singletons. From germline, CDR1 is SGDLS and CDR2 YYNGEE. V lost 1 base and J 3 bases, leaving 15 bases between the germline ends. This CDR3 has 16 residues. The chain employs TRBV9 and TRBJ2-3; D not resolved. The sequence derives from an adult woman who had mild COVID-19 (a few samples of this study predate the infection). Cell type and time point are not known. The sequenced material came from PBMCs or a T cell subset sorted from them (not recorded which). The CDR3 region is CASSVSGALLTDTQYF. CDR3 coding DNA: TGTGCCAGCAGCGTAAGTGGAGCGTTGTTGACAGATACGCAGTATTTT.